This T cell receptor beta chain was sequenced during a study of T-cell memory formation after mild COVID-19. Study-wide findings and caveats: Memory cells collected pre-infection included some clones that later responded, suggesting cross-reactive memory joined. Clonal second-wave expansions that peaked on day 37 had unconfirmed SARS-CoV-2 specificity.

CDR3 size: 13 residues. V was pared by 10 bases and J by 7 bases, with 16 bases between. Researchers used 5'RACE with constant-segment primers to make TCR alpha and TCR beta cDNA libraries that carry sample barcodes and UMIs. Using its own MiXCR run on the 5' RACE reads, TCRdb lists one record per CDR3 protein. This table holds 450,000 or so distinct CDR3 sequences, around a quarter found once. In the case of this clonotype: Its antigen is undetermined.

This clonotype was obtained from an adult woman who had mild COVID-19 (a few samples of this study predate the infection). Cell type and time point are not known. The chain couples TRBV12-3 or TRBV12-4 to TRBJ2-2; D gene unclear. Material for sequencing was PBMCs or a T cell subset sorted from them (not recorded which). The CDR3 coding sequence is TGTGCCACCTGCAACTCGGTCGTCGGGGAGCTGTTTTTT. Its protein product is CATCNSVVGELFF.